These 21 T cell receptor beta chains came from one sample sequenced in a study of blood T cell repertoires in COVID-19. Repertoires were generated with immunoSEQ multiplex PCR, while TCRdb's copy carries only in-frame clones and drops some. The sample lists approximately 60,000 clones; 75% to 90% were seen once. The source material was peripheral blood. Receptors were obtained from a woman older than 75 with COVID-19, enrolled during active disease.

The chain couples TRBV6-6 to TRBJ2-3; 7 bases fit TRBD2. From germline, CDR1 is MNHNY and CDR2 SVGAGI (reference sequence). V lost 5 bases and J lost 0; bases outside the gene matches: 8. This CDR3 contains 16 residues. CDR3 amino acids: CASSRAGNPSTDTQYF. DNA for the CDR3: TGTGCCAGCAGTCGAGCGGGGAACCCTAGCACAGATACGCAGTATTTT.

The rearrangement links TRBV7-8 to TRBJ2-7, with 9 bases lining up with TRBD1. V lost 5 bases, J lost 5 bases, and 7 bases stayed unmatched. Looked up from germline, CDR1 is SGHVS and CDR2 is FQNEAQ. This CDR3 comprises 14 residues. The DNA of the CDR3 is TGTGCCAGCAGCCCGGACAGGGGTATCAACGAGCAGTACTTC. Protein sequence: CASSPDRGINEQYF.

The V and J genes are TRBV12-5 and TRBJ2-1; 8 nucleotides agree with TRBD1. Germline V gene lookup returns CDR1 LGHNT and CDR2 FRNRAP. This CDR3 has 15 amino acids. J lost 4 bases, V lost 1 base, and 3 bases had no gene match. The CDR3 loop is CASGLEQGVYNEQFF. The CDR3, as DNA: TGTGCTAGTGGTTTGGAACAGGGGGTATACAATGAGCAGTTCTTC.

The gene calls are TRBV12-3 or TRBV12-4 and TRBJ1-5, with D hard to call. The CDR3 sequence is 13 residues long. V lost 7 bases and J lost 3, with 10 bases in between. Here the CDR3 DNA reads TGTGCCAGCATGGGGAGGCTCAATCAGCCCCAGCATTTT. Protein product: CASMGRLNQPQHF.

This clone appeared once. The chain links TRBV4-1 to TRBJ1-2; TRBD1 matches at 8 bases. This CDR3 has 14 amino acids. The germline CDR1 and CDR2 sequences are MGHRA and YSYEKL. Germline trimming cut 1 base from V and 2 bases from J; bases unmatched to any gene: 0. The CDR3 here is CASSQGDRNYGYTF. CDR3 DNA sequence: TGCGCCAGCAGCCAAGGGGACAGGAACTATGGCTACACCTTC.

In nucleotides, the CDR3 is TGTGCCAGCAGCGAACGGGACAGGGGGTTTTATGGAGAGACCCAGTACTTC. Translating it yields CASSERDRGFYGETQYF. This chain connects TRBV9 to TRBJ2-5, with 11 bases identical to TRBD1. The V gene's germline CDR1 is SGDLS and CDR2 YYNGEE. The CDR3 covers 17 residues. The trim removed 3 bases at V and 4 bases at J, leaving 11 bases unmatched.

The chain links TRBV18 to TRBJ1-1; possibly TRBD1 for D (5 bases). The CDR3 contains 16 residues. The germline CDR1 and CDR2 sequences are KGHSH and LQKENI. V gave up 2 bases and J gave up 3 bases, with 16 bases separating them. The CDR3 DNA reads TGTGCCAGCTCACCAAGCGGGCCAGGGCAGCACACTGAAGCTTTCTTT. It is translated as CASSPSGPGQHTEAFF.

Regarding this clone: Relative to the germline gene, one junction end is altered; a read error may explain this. CDR3 protein: CASSEGQGRVGYTF. The DNA of the CDR3 is TGTGCTAGCAGCGAGGGACAGGGGAGAGTAGGCTACACCTTC. The chain joins TRBV7-7 to TRBJ1-2; TRBD1 agrees at 10 bases. CDR3 length: 14 amino acids. Per the germline V gene, CDR1 is SSHAT and CDR2 is FNYEAQ (reference sequence).

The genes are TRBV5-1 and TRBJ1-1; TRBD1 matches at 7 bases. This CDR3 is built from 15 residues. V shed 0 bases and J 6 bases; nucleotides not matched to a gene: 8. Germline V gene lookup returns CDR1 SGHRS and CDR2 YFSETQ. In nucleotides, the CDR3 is TGCGCCAGCAGCTTGGCCGGGACAGACCTATCTGAAGCTTTCTTT. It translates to CASSLAGTDLSEAFF.

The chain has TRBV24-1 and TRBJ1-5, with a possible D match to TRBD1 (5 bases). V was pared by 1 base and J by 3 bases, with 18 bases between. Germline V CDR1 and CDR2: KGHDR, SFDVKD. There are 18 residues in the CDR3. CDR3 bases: TGTGCCACCAGTGATTTCGGTCGGGGGACCATAATCAATCAGCCCCAGCATTTT. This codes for CATSDFGRGTIINQPQHF.

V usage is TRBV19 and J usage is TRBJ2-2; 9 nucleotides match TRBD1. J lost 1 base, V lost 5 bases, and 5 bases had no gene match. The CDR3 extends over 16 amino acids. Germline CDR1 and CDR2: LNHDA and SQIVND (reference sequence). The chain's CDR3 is CASSQQGAMNTGELFF. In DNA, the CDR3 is TGTGCCAGTAGTCAACAGGGGGCGATGAACACCGGGGAGCTGTTTTTT.

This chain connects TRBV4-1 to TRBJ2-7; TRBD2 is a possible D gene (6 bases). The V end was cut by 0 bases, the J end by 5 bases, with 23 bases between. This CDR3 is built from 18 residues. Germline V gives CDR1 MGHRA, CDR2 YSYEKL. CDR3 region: CASSQDTSGSLGSHEQYF. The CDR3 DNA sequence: TGCGCCAGCAGCCAAGACACGAGCGGGTCCCTTGGGAGTCACGAGCAGTACTTC.

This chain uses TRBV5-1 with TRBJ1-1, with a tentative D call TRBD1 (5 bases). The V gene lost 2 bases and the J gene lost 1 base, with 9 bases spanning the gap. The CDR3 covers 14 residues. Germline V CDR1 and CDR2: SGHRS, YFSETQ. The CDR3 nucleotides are TGCGCCAGCAGCTTAGACCAGGGGAACACTGAAGCTTTCTTT. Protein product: CASSLDQGNTEAFF. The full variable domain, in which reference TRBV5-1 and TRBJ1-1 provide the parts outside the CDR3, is KAGVTQTPRYLIKTRGQQVTLSCSPISGHRSVSWYQQTPGQGLQFLFEYFSETQRNKGNFPGRFSGRQFSNSRSEMNVSTLELGDSALYLCASSLDQGNTEAFFGQGTRLTVV.

This CDR3 is CASRAGQAPGNTIYF. The CDR3 nucleotides read TGTGCCAGCAGAGCGGGACAGGCCCCCGGAAACACCATATATTTT. The genes are TRBV2 and TRBJ1-3; 8 bases are shared with TRBD1. V trimming: 6 bases; J trimming: 4 bases; junction bases outside the gene matches: 8. From germline, CDR1 is SNHLY and CDR2 FYNNEI. This CDR3 is built from 15 residues.

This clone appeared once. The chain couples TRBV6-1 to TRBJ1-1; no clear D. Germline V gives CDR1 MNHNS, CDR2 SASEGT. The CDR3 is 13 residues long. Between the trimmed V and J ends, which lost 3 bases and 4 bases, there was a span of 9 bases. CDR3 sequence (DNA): TGTGCCAGCAGTGAGTCCCTTATCACTGAAGCTTTCTTT. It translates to CASSESLITEAFF.

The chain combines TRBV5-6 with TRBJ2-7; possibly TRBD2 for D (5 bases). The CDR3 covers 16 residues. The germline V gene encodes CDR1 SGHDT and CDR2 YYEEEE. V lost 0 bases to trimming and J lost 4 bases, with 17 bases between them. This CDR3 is CASSLGDRRGRYEQYF. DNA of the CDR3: TGTGCCAGCAGCTTGGGAGACCGACGGGGAAGATACGAGCAGTACTTC.

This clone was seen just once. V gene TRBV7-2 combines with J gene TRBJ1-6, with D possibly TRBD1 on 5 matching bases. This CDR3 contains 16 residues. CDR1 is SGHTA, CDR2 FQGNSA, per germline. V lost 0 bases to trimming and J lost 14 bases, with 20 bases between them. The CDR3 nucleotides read TGTGCCAGCAGCTTAGCGTTCACAGGACTAGGAGGATCCCTCCACTTT. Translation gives CASSLAFTGLGGSLHF.

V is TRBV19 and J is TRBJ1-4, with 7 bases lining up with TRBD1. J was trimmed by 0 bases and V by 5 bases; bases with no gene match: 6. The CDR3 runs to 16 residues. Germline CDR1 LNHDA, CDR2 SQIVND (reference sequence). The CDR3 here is CASSPDRAPTNEKLFF. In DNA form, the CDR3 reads TGTGCCAGTAGTCCCGACAGGGCCCCAACTAATGAAAAACTGTTTTTT.

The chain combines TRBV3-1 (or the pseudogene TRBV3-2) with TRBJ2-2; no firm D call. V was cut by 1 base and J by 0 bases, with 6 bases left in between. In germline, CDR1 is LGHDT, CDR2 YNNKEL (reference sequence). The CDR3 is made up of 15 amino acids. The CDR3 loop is CASSQGAANTGELFF. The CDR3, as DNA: TGTGCCAGCAGCCAAGGGGCAGCGAACACCGGGGAGCTGTTTTTT.

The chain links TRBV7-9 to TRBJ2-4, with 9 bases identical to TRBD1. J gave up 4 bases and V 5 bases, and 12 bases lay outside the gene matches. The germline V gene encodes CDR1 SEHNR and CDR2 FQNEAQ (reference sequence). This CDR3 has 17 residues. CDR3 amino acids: CASSENRGRSGKNIQYF. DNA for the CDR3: TGTGCCAGCAGCGAAAACAGGGGGCGGTCGGGAAAAAACATTCAGTACTTC.

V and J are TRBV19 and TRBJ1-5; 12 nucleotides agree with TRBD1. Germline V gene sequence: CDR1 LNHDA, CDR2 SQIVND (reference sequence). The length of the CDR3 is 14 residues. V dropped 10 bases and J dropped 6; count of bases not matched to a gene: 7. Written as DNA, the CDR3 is TGTGCCACCGGGGACAGGGGGCTTTCTCAGCCCCAGCATTTT. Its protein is CATGDRGLSQPQHF.